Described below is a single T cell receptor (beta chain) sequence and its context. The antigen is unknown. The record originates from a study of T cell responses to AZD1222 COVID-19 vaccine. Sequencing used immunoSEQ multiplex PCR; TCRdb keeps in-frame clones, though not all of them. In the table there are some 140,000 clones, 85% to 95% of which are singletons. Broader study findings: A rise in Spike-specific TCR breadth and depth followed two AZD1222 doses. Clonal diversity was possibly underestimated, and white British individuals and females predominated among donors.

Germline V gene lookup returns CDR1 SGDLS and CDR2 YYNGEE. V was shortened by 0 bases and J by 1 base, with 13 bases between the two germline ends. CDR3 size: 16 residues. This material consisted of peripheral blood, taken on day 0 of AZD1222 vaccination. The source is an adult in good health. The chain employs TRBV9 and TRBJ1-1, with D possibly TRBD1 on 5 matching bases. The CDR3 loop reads CASSVGPSGGNTEAFF. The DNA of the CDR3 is TGTGCCAGCAGCGTAGGCCCCTCTGGGGGGAACACTGAAGCTTTCTTT. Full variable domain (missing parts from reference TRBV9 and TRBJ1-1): DSGVTQTPKHLITATGQRVTLRCSPRSGDLSVYWYQQSLDQGLQFLIQYYNGEERAKGNILERFSAQQFPDLHSELNLSSLELGDSALYFCASSVGPSGGNTEAFFGQGTRLTVV.